These 2 T cell receptor beta chains were sequenced from one sample in a study of technical replicates of blood from a few donors. TCRdb's copy holds only in-frame clones and misses some; the assay was immunoSEQ multiplex PCR. The data hold 55,000 to 75,000 clones, with roughly nine tenths observed a single time. The specimen was PBMCs. The source of these receptors is a human donor in good health. Some clones in this sample may be carry-over from other donors' samples.

The rearrangement uses TRBV19 and TRBJ2-6, with a possible D match to TRBD1 (6 bases). Trimming stripped 5 bases from V and 2 bases from J, with 13 bases between. Germline V gives CDR1 LNHDA, CDR2 SQIVND (reference sequence). CDR3 length: 16 residues. The CDR3 DNA reads as TGTGCCAGTAGTCTTACAGGGCCCCCTGGGGCCAACGTCCTGACTTTC. Amino acids: CASSLTGPPGANVLTF.

About this clone: The CDR3 ends on some other residue instead of the conserved phenylalanine or tryptophan, so this is likely a read error. The DNA is left out, because the CDR3 cannot be placed on it with certainty; the CDR3 is given as TCRdb lists it. The gene calls are TRBV30 and TRBJ1-2. Germline V gene lookup returns CDR1 GTSNPN and CDR2 SVGIG (reference sequence). Both ends counted, the CDR3 spans 9 residues. The CDR3 sequence: CAWSRPCGL.